The present T cell receptor (beta chain) was sequenced within a study of shared clonotypes between healthy human individuals. Study-wide points: Despite large depth, sorted-subset datasets appeared incompletely sequenced.

The CDR3 loop spans 12 amino acids. V lost 6 bases to trimming and J lost 4 bases, with 10 bases between them. CDR1 is MNHEY and CDR2 is SMNVEV in the germline V gene (reference sequence). Assay runs were performed at deep level. Sequencing used immunoSEQ multiplex PCR; TCRdb keeps in-frame clones, though not all of them. The sample includes about 820,000 clones, 80% to 95% of them seen just once. With respect to this clone: The antigen remains undetermined. The sample contains more than one DNA sequence encoding this CDR3.

Terminally differentiated effector memory CD45RA+ cells were excluded from the naive CD8 cells, which were CD45RO-negative and positively selected for CCR7. This receptor was obtained from a man younger than 45 in good health. The J gene is TRBJ2-7, the V gene TRBV27, with D possibly being TRBD2 (6 bases). The sample comprised naive CD8+ T cells sorted from blood. The CDR3 coding sequence is TGTGCCAGCAGCCCGGAGGGTTACGAGCAGTACTTC. Its translation is CASSPEGYEQYF.